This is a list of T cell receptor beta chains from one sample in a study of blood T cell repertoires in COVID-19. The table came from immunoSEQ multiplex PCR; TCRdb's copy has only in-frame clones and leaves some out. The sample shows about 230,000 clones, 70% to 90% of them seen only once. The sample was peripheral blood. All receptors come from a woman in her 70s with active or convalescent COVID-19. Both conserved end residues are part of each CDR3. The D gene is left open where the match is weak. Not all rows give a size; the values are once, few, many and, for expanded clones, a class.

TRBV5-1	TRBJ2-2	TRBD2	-	TGCGCCAGCAGCTTGATAGTAGCGGGAACCACCGGGGAGCTGTTTTTT	CASSLIVAGTTGELFF
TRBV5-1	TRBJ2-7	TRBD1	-	TGCGCCAGCAGACAGGGGCCGACTTCCTCCTACGAGCAGTACTTC	CASRQGPTSSYEQYF
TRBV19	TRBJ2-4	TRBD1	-	TGTGCCAGTAGTATTCCTGGGACAGTAGCCAAAAACATTCAGTACTTC	CASSIPGTVAKNIQYF
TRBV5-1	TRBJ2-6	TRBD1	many	TGCGCCAGCAGCGTCGACAGGGCAGGTTCTGGGGCCAACGTCCTGACTTTC	CASSVDRAGSGANVLTF
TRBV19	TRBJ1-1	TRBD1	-	TGTGCCAGTAGTCCCCCAGGGGGGAGCCAGGCTGAAGCTTTCTTT	CASSPPGGSQAEAFF
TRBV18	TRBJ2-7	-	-	TGTGCCAGCTCACCAAGCAGGGCCTCCTACGAGCAGTACTTC	CASSPSRASYEQYF
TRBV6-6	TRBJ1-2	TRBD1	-	TGTGCCAGCAGTTACCAAGGACAGGGGGCCGGCTACACCTTC	CASSYQGQGAGYTF
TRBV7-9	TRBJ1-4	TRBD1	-	TGTGCCAGCAGCAGACGGGACAGGGATGAAAAACTGTTTTTT	CASSRRDRDEKLFF
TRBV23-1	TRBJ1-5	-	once	TGCGCCAGCAGTCAATCAAGGGTCGGGCGGGAGAGGCGTGATTATCAGCCCCAGCATTTT	CASSQSRVGRERRDYQPQHF
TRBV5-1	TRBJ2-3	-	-	TGCGCCAGCAGCAGGGAGGCAGATACGCAGTATTTT	CASSREADTQYF
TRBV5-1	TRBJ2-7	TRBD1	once	TGCGCCAGCAGCTTGGGTGGGACAGGGGGACTATACGAGCAGTACTTC	CASSLGGTGGLYEQYF
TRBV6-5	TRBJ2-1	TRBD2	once	TGTGCCAGCACAGGTCTACGAGCGGGAGGCAATGAGCAGTTCTTC	CASTGLRAGGNEQFF
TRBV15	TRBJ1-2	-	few	TGTGCCACCAGCAGAGGGGAGGGACCCTATGGCTACACCTTC	CATSRGEGPYGYTF
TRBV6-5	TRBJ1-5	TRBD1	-	TGTGCCAGCGGGACAGGGAGTCAGCCCCAGCATTTT	CASGTGSQPQHF
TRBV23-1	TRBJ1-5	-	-	TGCGCCAGCAGTCACCGACAGGCCTGCAATCAGCCCCAGCATTTT	CASSHRQACNQPQHF
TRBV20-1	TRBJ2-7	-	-	TGCAGTGCTAGTTCGGGTTCCGAGCAGTACTTC	CSASSGSEQYF
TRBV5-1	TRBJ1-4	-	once	TGCGCCAGCAGCTCGACAGTAAGAGGTGAAAAACTGTTTTTT	CASSSTVRGEKLFF
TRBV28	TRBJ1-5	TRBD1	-	TGTGCCAGCAGCCTTACAGGGGGATATCAGCCCCAGCATTTT	CASSLTGGYQPQHF
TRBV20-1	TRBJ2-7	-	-	TGCAGTGCTAGTAGAGGCGGGACCTACGAGCAGTACTTC	CSASRGGTYEQYF
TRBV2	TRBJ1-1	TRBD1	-	TGTGCCAGCAGCTTACAGGGGCCGATGAACACTGAAGCTTTCTTT	CASSLQGPMNTEAFF
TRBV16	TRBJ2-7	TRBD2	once	TGTGCCAGCAGCCAAACCGGGACTAGCGGGGGTACCTACGAGCAGTACTTC	CASSQTGTSGGTYEQYF
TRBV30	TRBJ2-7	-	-	TGTGCCCTGACAGGAGAGTGGTCCTACGAGCAGTACTTC	CALTGEWSYEQYF
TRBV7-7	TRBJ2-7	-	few	TGTGCTAGCAGCTTCAGCAGTGGGAGTATGTACGAGCAGTACTTC	CASSFSSGSMYEQYF
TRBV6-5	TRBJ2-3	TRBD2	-	TGTGCCAGCAGTTGGGGGGGTACGCAGTATTTT	CASSWGGTQYF
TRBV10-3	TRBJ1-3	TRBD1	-	TGTGCCATCAGTGAGGGACAGGGAGGAGGAAACACCATATATTTT	CAISEGQGGGNTIYF
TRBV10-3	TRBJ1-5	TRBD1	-	TGTGCCGCTGGGCGACAGGGTTTTGAGCAGCCCCAGCATTTT	CAAGRQGFEQPQHF
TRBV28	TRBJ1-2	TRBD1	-	TGTGCCAGCAGCCTACAGGGGTATGGCTACACCTTC	CASSLQGYGYTF
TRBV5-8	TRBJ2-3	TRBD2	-	TGTGCCAGCATCCGCGGGGGGTCTAGCGGGCCCACAGATACGCAGTATTTT	CASIRGGSSGPTDTQYF
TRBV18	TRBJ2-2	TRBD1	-	TGTGCCAGCTCACCAGGGACAGGGGGAACCGGGGAGCTGTTTTTT	CASSPGTGGTGELFF
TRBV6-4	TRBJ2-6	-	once	TGTGCCAGCAGTAAAGAGGCTGGGGCCAACGTCCTGACTTTC	CASSKEAGANVLTF
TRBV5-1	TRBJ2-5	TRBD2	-	TGCGCCAGCAGCTTGGCCAGTAGCGGGGGGGAGACCCAGTACTTC	CASSLASSGGETQYF
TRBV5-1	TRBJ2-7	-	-	TGCGCCAGCAGCTTGGCTATTCCCTACGAGCAGTACTTC	CASSLAIPYEQYF
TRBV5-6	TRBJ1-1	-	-	TGTGCCAGCAGCCACCCCCCGGGGAGGGGATTTACTGAAGCTTTCTTT	CASSHPPGRGFTEAFF
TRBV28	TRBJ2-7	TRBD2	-	TGTGCCAGCAGTCGGGTTCCCTACAGCGGGAACTCCTACGAGCAGTACTTC	CASSRVPYSGNSYEQYF
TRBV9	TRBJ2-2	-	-	TGTGCCAGCAGCCCTCACTCCACCGGGGAGCTGTTTTTT	CASSPHSTGELFF
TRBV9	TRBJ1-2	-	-	-	CASSVGGGNYGHTF
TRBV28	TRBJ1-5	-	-	TGTGCCAGCAGTTTAGGACAGAATAGCAATCAGCCCCAGCATTTT	CASSLGQNSNQPQHF
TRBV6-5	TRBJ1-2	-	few	TGTGCCAGCACCCCGGGGCAGGGGCTTAACTATGGCTACACCTTC	CASTPGQGLNYGYTF
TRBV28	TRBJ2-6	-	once	TGTGCCAGCAGGGGGCTCACAAGGGTCTCTGGGGCCAACGTCCTGACTTTC	CASRGLTRVSGANVLTF
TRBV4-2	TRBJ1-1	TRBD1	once	TGTGCCAGCAGCCAAGCACAGGGGGCGGCCACTGAAGCTTTCTTT	CASSQAQGAATEAFF
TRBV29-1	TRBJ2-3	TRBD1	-	TGCAGCGTGGGGGACAGCGGCTCCTCGCAGTATTTT	CSVGDSGSSQYF
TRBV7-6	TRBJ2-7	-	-	TGTGCCAGCAGCTTGGAAGGGAGTATAAACGAGCAGTACTTC	CASSLEGSINEQYF
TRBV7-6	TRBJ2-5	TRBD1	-	TGTGCCAGCAGCGACGCTATCCTGGGACAGGGGGCTGGGGGGACCCAGTACTTC	CASSDAILGQGAGGTQYF
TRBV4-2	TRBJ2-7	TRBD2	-	TGTGCCAGCAGCCAGGAGCGGGGGCTACCCTACGAGCAGTACTTC	CASSQERGLPYEQYF
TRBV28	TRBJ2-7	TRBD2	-	TGTGCCTGCGCTAGCGGAGTTTACGAGCAGTACTTC	CACASGVYEQYF
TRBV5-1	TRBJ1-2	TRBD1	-	TGCGCCAGCAGCCTCGGACAGGGGGCATATGGCTACACCTTC	CASSLGQGAYGYTF
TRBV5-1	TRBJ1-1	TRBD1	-	TGCGCCAGCAGGATAGAGGACAGGGGGACTGAAGCTTTCTTT	CASRIEDRGTEAFF
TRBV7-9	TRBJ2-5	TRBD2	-	TGTGCCAGCAGCTTACTAGCAAGCGGGGGGGCCAGAGAGACCCAGTACTTC	CASSLLASGGARETQYF
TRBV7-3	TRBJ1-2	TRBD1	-	TGTGCCAGCAGCCCAACAGGGGGTGGAAACTATGGCTACACCTTC	CASSPTGGGNYGYTF
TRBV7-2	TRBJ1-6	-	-	TGTGCCAGCAGTTCCAACGTCGGGGGATCGAGGTCACCCCTCCACTTT	CASSSNVGGSRSPLHF
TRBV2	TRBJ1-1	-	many	TGTGCCAGCAGTGATACCTCAACATTGAACACTGAAGCTTTCTTT	CASSDTSTLNTEAFF